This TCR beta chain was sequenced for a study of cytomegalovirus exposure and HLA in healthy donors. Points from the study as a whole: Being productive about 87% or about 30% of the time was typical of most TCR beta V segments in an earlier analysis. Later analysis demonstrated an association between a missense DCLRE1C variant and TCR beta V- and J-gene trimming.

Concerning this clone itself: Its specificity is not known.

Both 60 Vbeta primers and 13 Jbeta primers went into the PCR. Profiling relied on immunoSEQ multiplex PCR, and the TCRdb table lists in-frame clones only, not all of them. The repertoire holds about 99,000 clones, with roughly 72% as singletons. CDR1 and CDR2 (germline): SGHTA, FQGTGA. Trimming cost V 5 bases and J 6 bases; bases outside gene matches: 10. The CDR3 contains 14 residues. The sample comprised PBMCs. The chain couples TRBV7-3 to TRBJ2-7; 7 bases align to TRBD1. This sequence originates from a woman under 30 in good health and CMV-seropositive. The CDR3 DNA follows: TGTGCCAGCAGCCCAGGGACAGTCCCCTCCGAGCAGTACTTC. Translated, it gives CASSPGTVPSEQYF.